This TCR beta chain emerged from a study of CD8+ T cells in alopecia areata. Study summary: Oral tofacitinib (5 to 10 mg twice daily) was administered to treated patients. Findings of the study overall: Affected scalp, especially in alopecia totalis/universalis, had a higher clonality than normal scalp did.

On this clone itself: Its antigen is unidentified.

It was cDNA, reverse transcribed from extracted RNA, that served as the sequencing template. Profiling relied on immunoSEQ multiplex PCR, and the TCRdb table lists in-frame clones only, not all of them. The sample carries 45,000 to 70,000 clones, almost 97% recorded once. V dropped 5 bases and J dropped 4; count of bases not matched to a gene: 4. The CDR3 loop spans 15 amino acids. The V gene's germline CDR1 is SNHLY and CDR2 FYNNEI. Obtained from alopecia areata patients were lesional scalp punch biopsies along with peripheral blood. Sorting separated CD4+ and CD8+ T cells out of PBMCs. Here the sequenced sample was CD8+ T cells sorted from blood, taken at week 0. The TCR sequence derives from a human donor with alopecia areata. The chain links TRBV2 to TRBJ2-1; TRBD2 agrees at 11 bases. The DNA of the CDR3 is TGTGCCAGCAGTACTAGCGGGGGAAGTTACAATGAGCAGTTCTTC. Protein: CASSTSGGSYNEQFF.